This T cell receptor beta chain was sequenced in a study of early T cells in non-severe SARS-CoV-2 infection. Study information: Bulk RNA isolated from unsorted whole blood underwent sequencing; chains were not paired.

TCRdb re-analysed the 5' RACE reads in MiXCR, keeping a single row per CDR3 protein. The table includes 30,000 to 40,000 distinct CDR3 sequences, around 5% detected once. This clonotype was seen many times. The CDR3 extends over 12 amino acids. Deletions cut 6 bases from V and 3 bases from J, with 11 bases between. Germline V lookup: CDR1 SQVTM, CDR2 ANQGSEA. Sequenced sample: whole blood. This receptor was taken from an adult who was a healthcare worker with PCR-confirmed SARS-CoV-2 infection or an uninfected control (not recorded which). The chain has TRBV29-1 and TRBJ2-5; D gene uncertain. The CDR3 region is CSVPRAEETQYF. The DNA for the CDR3 is TGCAGCGTCCCCCGGGCAGAAGAGACCCAGTACTTC. Drawing the rest from reference TRBV29-1 and TRBJ2-5, the complete variable domain is SAVISQKPSRDICQRGTSLTIQCQVDSQVTMMFWYRQQPGQSLTLIATANQGSEATYESGFVIDKFPISRPNLTFSTLTVSNMSPEDSSIYLCSVPRAEETQYFGPGTRLLVL.